The clone carrying this T cell receptor beta chain was seen more than once but under ten times. No antigen is known for it. TCRdb recomputed calls from the RT-PCR reads with MiXCR, one row per CDR3 protein. The data show around 570,000 distinct CDR3 sequences, 11% seen once. The CDR3 length is 18 residues. Looked up from germline, CDR1 is SGHAT and CDR2 is FQDESV (reference sequence). J lost 2 bases, V lost 3 bases, and 15 bases had no gene match. The data stem from a study of response to subunit inactivated influenza vaccine. Study-wide results and limits: The study's authors posited that every seasonal influenza vaccination enlists few new T cells.

These data also featured in a second study, about T cells expressing NK-cell markers. Turning to that study: Generation of TCR beta cDNA was performed by 5'RACE template switching incorporating UMIs. All TCR beta repertoires analysed originated from sorted CD3+CD56+NKG2C+, CD3+CD56+NKG2C- and CD3+CD56-NKG2C+ T cells. What remained unclear was the HCMV specificity of expanded NKG2C+ T cell clones.

The chain has TRBV11-1 and TRBJ1-2; 7 bases line up with TRBD1. This TCR came from a man over 45 who received an inactivated influenza vaccine. The material sequenced was PBMCs from blood, taken on the day of vaccination. CDR3 region: CASSLEGAATPINYGYTF. CDR3 DNA sequence: TGTGCCAGCAGCTTGGAGGGGGCGGCTACCCCCATAAACTATGGCTACACCTTC.